This T cell receptor beta chain originates from a study of blood T cell repertoires in COVID-19. Study-wide context: COVID-19 samples, acute and convalescent, were from the United States, Italy and Spain. The cDNA or gDNA used as material had been derived from T cells, B-cell-depleted T cells, or PBMCs.

Clones were read by immunoSEQ multiplex PCR, and TCRdb kept only the in-frame ones, dropping some. The sample yields about 95,000 clones, about nine tenths seen once. Germline assignment: CDR1 SQVTM and CDR2 ANQGSEA. Trimming removed 5 bases from V and 1 base from J; junction bases left unmatched: 6. The CDR3 loop spans 14 amino acids. This TCR was recovered from a man in his sixties with COVID-19, enrolled during active disease. Sample: peripheral blood. The rearrangement links TRBV29-1 to TRBJ1-1; 8 bases fit TRBD1. This CDR3 is CSVYSTGGNTEAFF. CDR3 bases: TGCAGCGTTTACTCTACAGGGGGGAACACTGAAGCTTTCTTT.